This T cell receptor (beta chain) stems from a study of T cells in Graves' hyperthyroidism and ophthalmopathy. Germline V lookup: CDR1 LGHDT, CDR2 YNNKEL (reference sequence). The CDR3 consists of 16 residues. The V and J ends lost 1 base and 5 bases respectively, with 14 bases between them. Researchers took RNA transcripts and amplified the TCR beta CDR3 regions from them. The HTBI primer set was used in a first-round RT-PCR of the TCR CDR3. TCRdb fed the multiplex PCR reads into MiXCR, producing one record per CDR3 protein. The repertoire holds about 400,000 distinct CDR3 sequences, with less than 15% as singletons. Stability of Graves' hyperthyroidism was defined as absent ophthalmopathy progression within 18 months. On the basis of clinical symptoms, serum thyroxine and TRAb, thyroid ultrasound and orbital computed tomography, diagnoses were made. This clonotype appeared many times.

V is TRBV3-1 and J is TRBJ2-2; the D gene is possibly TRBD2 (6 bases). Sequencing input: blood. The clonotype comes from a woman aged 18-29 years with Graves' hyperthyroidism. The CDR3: CASSQVGDWYTGELFF. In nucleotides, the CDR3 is TGTGCCAGCAGCCAAGTCGGGGACTGGTATACCGGGGAGCTGTTTTTT.